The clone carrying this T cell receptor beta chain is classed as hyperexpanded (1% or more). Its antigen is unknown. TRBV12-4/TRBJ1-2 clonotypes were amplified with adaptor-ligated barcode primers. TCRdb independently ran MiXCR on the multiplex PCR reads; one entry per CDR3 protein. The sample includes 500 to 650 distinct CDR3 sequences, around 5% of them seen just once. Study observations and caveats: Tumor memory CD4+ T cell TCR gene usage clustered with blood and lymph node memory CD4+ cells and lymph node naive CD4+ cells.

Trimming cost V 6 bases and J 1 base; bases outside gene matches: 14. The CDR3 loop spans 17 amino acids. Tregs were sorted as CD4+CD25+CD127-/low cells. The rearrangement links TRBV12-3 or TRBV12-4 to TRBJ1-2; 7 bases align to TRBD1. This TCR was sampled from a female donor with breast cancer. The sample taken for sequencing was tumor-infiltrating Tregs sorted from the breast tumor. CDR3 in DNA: TGTGCCAGCAGCCGAAACCCCGGGACAGCCGTTAACTATGGCTACACCTTC. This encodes CASSRNPGTAVNYGYTF.